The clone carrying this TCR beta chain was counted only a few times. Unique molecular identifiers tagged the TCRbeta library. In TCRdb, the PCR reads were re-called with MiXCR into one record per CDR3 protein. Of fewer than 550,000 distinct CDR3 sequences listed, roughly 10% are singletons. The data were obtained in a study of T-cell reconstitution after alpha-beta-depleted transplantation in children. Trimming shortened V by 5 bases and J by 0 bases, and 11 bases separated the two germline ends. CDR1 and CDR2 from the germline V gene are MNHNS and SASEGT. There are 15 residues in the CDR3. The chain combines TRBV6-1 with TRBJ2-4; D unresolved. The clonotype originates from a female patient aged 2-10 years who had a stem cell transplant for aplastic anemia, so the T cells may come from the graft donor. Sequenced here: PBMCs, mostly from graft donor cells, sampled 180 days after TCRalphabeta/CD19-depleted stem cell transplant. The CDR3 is CASSPGILAKNIQYF. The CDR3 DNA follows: TGTGCCAGCAGTCCAGGAATTCTAGCCAAAAACATTCAGTACTTC.